These 10 T cell receptor beta chains were sequenced from one sample in a study of response to subunit inactivated influenza vaccine. MiXCR, applied by TCRdb to the RT-PCR reads, yields one record per CDR3 protein. The sample lists a few hundred thousand distinct CDR3 sequences, 12% to 15% occurring once. The sequencing here drew on PBMCs from blood, taken about 12 days after vaccination. These receptors were collected from a man aged 50 to 60 who received an inactivated influenza vaccine.

The sample holds one count of this clonotype. The genes are TRBV7-2 and TRBJ1-2; D call uncertain. V was shortened by 2 bases and J by 3 bases, with 13 bases between the two germline ends. Germline CDR1 SGHTA, CDR2 FQGNSA. CDR3 size: 15 residues. The CDR3, as DNA: TGTGCCAGCAGCTTAAAGGGCAGTTCCCACTATGGCTACACCTTC. This codes for CASSLKGSSHYGYTF.

J is TRBJ2-4 and V is TRBV6-1, with D maybe TRBD1 (6 bases). V lost 6 bases to trimming and J lost 8 bases, with 14 bases between them. This CDR3 region has 13 residues. The germline V gene has CDR1 MNHNS and CDR2 SASEGT. The CDR3 spells CASSEQGRHIQYF. The CDR3 bases are TGTGCCAGCAGCGAACAGGGTAGGCACATTCAGTACTTC.

Notes on this clonotype: Because the CDR3's place on the DNA is in doubt, the DNA is left out and the CDR3 is given as listed by TCRdb. CDR3 sequence reads: CISVSEVGAYEQYF. The chain combines TRBV7-5 with TRBJ2-7. TRBV7-5 corresponds to a pseudogene. A total of 14 residues make up the CDR3, ends included.

The chain recombines TRBV20-1 with TRBJ2-1, with D possibly matching TRBD1 (5 bases). Germline V lookup: CDR1 DFQATT, CDR2 SNEGSKA (reference sequence). V shed 5 bases and J shed 6 bases, with 14 bases lying between them. The CDR3 spans 13 residues. DNA for the CDR3: TGCAGTGCTCGAAACCAGGGATCCAATGAGCAGTTCTTC. Translation gives CSARNQGSNEQFF.

This clonotype has just a few counts. The rearrangement joins TRBV5-4 to TRBJ2-2; tentative D call: TRBD1 (5 bases). The CDR3 runs to 15 residues. V lost 5 bases and J lost 0, with 11 bases in between. CDR1 is SGHNT, CDR2 YYREEE, per germline (reference sequence). The CDR3 loop reads CASSGQSANTGELFF. The CDR3 DNA reads TGTGCCAGCAGTGGACAAAGTGCGAACACCGGGGAGCTGTTTTTT.

The table lists this clonotype with a few counts. The chain couples TRBV3-1 to TRBJ2-7; no firm D call. Germline V lookup: CDR1 LGHDT, CDR2 YNNKEL (reference sequence). V was trimmed by 4 bases and J by 2 bases, leaving 12 bases between them. This CDR3 has 14 residues. The CDR3 loop is CASSLRTNAYEQYF. The CDR3, as DNA: TGTGCCAGCAGCCTTCGGACCAATGCCTACGAGCAGTACTTC.

The chain is built from TRBV19 and TRBJ2-2; no clear D. The V gene lost 2 bases and the J gene lost 6 bases, with 13 bases spanning the gap. Per germline, CDR1 LNHDA and CDR2 SQIVND (reference sequence). This CDR3 is 15 amino acids long. The CDR3 sequence: CASSISGYGAGELFF. CDR3 bases: TGTGCCAGTAGTATATCAGGATACGGCGCCGGGGAGCTGTTTTTT.

The sample holds a few counts of this clonotype. This rearrangement joins TRBV2 to TRBJ2-2, with 8 bases identical to TRBD1. CDR3 size: 15 residues. With V trimmed by 6 bases and J by 5 bases, 8 bases remained unmatched. The germline gives CDR1 SNHLY, CDR2 FYNNEI. CDR3 DNA sequence: TGTGCCAGCAGCCTGGACAGGGCTGGGACCGGGGAGCTGTTTTTT. Protein: CASSLDRAGTGELFF.

This clonotype has just a few counts. The chain recombines TRBV6-2 or TRBV6-3 with TRBJ2-5, with TRBD2 matching 14 bases. Germline CDR1 MNHEY, CDR2 SVGEGT. The CDR3 has 19 amino acids. The ends lost 2 bases at V and 5 bases at J; junction bases unmatched: 13. This CDR3 reads CASSYTGTSGSGAWETQYF. CDR3 nucleotide sequence: TGTGCCAGCAGTTACACCGGGACTAGCGGGAGCGGAGCTTGGGAGACCCAGTACTTC.

This clonotype has only one observation. The chain recombines TRBV19 with TRBJ2-1; D may correspond to TRBD1 or TRBD2 (6 bases each). Trimming shortened V by 0 bases and J by 2 bases, and 14 bases separated the two germline ends. The CDR3 loop spans 17 amino acids. CDR1 LNHDA and CDR2 SQIVND come from the germline V gene (reference sequence). In DNA form, the CDR3 reads TGTGCCAGTAGTATAGATCTAGGAGGGGGGCCCTACAATGAGCAGTTCTTC. Amino acids: CASSIDLGGGPYNEQFF.